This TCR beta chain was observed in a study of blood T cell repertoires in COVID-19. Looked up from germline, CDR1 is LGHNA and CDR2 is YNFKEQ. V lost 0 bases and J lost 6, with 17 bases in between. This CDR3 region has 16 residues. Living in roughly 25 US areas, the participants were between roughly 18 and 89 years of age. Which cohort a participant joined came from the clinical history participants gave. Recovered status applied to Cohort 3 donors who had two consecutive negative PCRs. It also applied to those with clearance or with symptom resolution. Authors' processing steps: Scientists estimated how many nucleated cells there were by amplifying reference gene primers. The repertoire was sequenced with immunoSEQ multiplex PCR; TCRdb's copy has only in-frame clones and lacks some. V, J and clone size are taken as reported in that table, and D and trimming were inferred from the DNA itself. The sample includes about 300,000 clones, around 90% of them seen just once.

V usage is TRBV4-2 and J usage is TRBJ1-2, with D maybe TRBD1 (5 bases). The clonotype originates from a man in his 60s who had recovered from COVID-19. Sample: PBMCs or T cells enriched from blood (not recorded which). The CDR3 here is CASSQDPRGRGDGYTF. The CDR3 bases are TGTGCCAGCAGCCAAGATCCGAGGGGCCGGGGGGATGGCTACACCTTC.